Sequencing of this TCR beta chain was carried out in a study of control samples from healthy donors and cancer patients. CDR1 and CDR2 (germline): LNHNV, YYDKDF (reference sequence). The CDR3 is made up of 15 amino acids. Unmatched junction bases numbered 14, after V lost 5 bases and J lost 7 bases. This clone showed up just a few times. Data came from immunoSEQ multiplex PCR; TCRdb stores just in-frame clones and leaves some out. This table holds approximately 52,000 clones, 88% found once. This chain links TRBV15 with TRBJ2-7; 7 bases are shared with TRBD1. This sequence was found in a man aged 45 to 65 in good health. The sequencing input was blood. The CDR3 sequence is CATSEGALTPGEQYF. CDR3 sequence (DNA): TGTGCCACCAGCGAGGGGGCTCTAACTCCCGGGGAGCAGTACTTC.